The source of this TCR beta chain is a study of identical twins. The CDR3 is 13 amino acids. V dropped 3 bases and J dropped 6 bases, with 12 bases sitting between them. Germline loops: CDR1 SGDLS, CDR2 YYNGEE. In TCRdb, the 5' RACE reads were re-called with MiXCR into one record per CDR3 protein. The table has under 300,000 distinct CDR3 sequences, 6.5% to 8% seen once. This clonotype was seen a few times. These sequences were also reported in another study, on T cells expressing NK-cell markers. That publication notes: Dominant NKG2C+ clonotypes made up roughly 1.0-7.5% of CD8+ T cells in about six donors.

This chain links TRBV9 with TRBJ1-2; D uncertain. Sequencing was carried out using CD8+ T cells sorted from blood. The receptor comes from a woman under 30 in good health. The CDR3 loop is CASSGPPPNGYTF. For the CDR3, the DNA is TGTGCCAGCAGCGGTCCCCCCCCCAATGGCTACACCTTC.